The 4 T cell receptor beta chains listed next were all sequenced from one sample in a study of T-cell reconstitution after alpha-beta-depleted transplantation in children. Unique molecular identifiers tagged the TCRbeta library. Each CDR3 protein is one row after TCRdb ran MiXCR on the PCR reads. The sample lists about 600,000 distinct CDR3 sequences; 20% to 25% were seen once. Sequenced material: PBMCs, mostly from graft donor cells, taken 360 days after TCRalphabeta/CD19-depleted stem cell transplant. The source is a boy in the first two years of life who had a stem cell transplant for acute myeloid leukemia, so the T cells may come from the graft donor.

Ten or more counts support this clonotype. This rearrangement joins TRBV7-7 to TRBJ2-1; 10 bases fit TRBD1. V dropped 1 base and J dropped 8; count of bases not matched to a gene: 8. The CDR3 consists of 16 residues. Germline V CDR1 and CDR2: SSHAT, FNYEAQ (reference sequence). The CDR3 loop is CASSLGPGQGMDEQFF. The CDR3, as DNA: TGTGCCAGCAGCTTAGGCCCGGGACAGGGGATGGATGAGCAGTTCTTC.

The rearrangement joins TRBV10-3 to TRBJ2-2; 10 bases align to TRBD2. The CDR3 is made up of 18 amino acids. V lost 3 bases and J lost 2; bases outside the gene matches: 9. Germline V lookup: CDR1 ENHRY, CDR2 SYGVKD. This chain's CDR3 is CAISDPVASGGNTGELFF. The DNA of the CDR3 is TGTGCCATCAGTGACCCAGTGGCTAGCGGGGGTAACACCGGGGAGCTGTTTTTT.

The chain couples TRBV12-3 or TRBV12-4 to TRBJ2-7; D may be TRBD2 (7 bases). V gave up 7 bases and J gave up 0 bases, with 10 bases separating them. The CDR3 is made up of 13 amino acids. CDR3 amino acids: CASKGGGSYEQYF. The CDR3 DNA reads as TGTGCCAGCAAGGGAGGGGGCTCCTACGAGCAGTACTTC.

The genes are TRBV15 and TRBJ2-7; 12 nucleotides match TRBD1. Unmatched junction bases numbered 6, after V lost 2 bases and J lost 7 bases. This CDR3 region has 15 residues. In germline, CDR1 is LNHNV, CDR2 YYDKDF (reference sequence). The CDR3 here is CATSRFRDRGQEQYF. CDR3 in DNA: TGTGCCACCAGCAGATTCCGGGACAGGGGGCAAGAGCAGTACTTC.